Sequencing of this T cell receptor beta chain was carried out in a study of blood T cell repertoires in COVID-19. As for the study in general: Acute and convalescent COVID-19 samples came from the United States, Italy and Spain. The analysed material was cDNA or gDNA that came from T cells, B-cell-depleted T cells, or PBMCs.

In the original analysis: Amplification of reference gene primers was used by the study to estimate nucleated cell counts. Generated by immunoSEQ multiplex PCR, the TCRdb table keeps only in-frame clones and is missing some. V and J calls and clone size come straight from that table; D and trimming were deduced from the DNA. The sample includes over 100,000 clones, around 89% of them seen just once. CDR1 KGHDR and CDR2 SFDVKD come from the germline V gene. This CDR3 contains 15 residues. V lost 5 bases and J lost 4, with 14 bases in between. The rearrangement uses TRBV24-1 and TRBJ2-1; D ambiguous. This TCR was recovered from a human donor with acute or convalescent COVID-19. The donor label of this sample is uncertain. The sequencing sample was made of peripheral blood. CDR3 residues: CATSGPRKGYNEQFF. For the CDR3, the DNA is TGTGCCACCAGTGGGCCCAGGAAAGGTTACAATGAGCAGTTCTTC.